The 17 T cell receptor beta chains listed next were all sequenced from one sample in a study of blood T cell repertoires in COVID-19. Method: immunoSEQ multiplex PCR; TCRdb's copy keeps in-frame clones and lacks some. Of roughly 88,000 clones in the sample, 75% to 95% are singletons; the top ten hold roughly 4%. The sequencing sample was made of peripheral blood. Receptors were obtained from a woman aged 50 to 65 in a cohort sampled during active COVID-19.

This clone came up once. The chain couples TRBV11-2 to TRBJ2-7; a weak D match, TRBD2 (6 bases). Germline V CDR1 and CDR2: SGHAT, FQNNGV. CDR3 size: 15 residues. The ends were cut back, 0 bases at V and 2 bases at J, with 11 bases in the middle. CDR3 residues: CASSLDAGGAYEQYF. CDR3 nucleotide sequence: TGTGCCAGCAGCTTAGACGCCGGCGGGGCCTACGAGCAGTACTTC.

The CDR3 sequence: CASSLGTLYNEQFF. As DNA, the CDR3 is TGTGCCAGCAGCTTAGGGACACTATACAATGAGCAGTTCTTC. V gene TRBV5-6 combines with J gene TRBJ2-1; weak D call: TRBD1 (6 bases). Germline CDR1 is SGHDT and CDR2 is YYEEEE. The CDR3 contains 14 residues. V shed 2 bases and J shed 4 bases, with 10 bases lying between them. Drawing the rest from reference TRBV5-6 and TRBJ2-1, the complete variable domain is DAGVTQSPTHLIKTRGQQVTLRCSPKSGHDTVSWYQQALGQGPQFIFQYYEEEERQRGNFPDRFSGHQFPNYSSELNVNALLLGDSALYLCASSLGTLYNEQFFGPGTRLTVL.

This sequence joins TRBV24-1 and TRBJ2-3; unclear D gene. Per germline, CDR1 KGHDR and CDR2 SFDVKD. Trimming took 9 bases from V and 2 from J, leaving 14 bases between them. There are 14 residues in the CDR3. The CDR3 loop is CATSRESYTDTQYF. CDR3 bases: TGTGCCACCTCTCGTGAGTCTTACACAGATACGCAGTATTTT.

This clone appeared a single time. The rearrangement links TRBV7-6 to TRBJ1-4; 8 nucleotides match TRBD1. CDR1 and CDR2 (germline): SGHVS, FNYEAQ. V lost 4 bases to trimming and J lost 8 bases; unmatched junction nucleotides: 12. The CDR3 spans 16 residues. CDR3: CASSSGQGEVYEKLFF. The CDR3 DNA is TGTGCCAGCAGCTCCGGACAGGGAGAGGTATACGAAAAACTGTTTTTT.

V is TRBV4-1 and J is TRBJ2-3; 7 nucleotides agree with TRBD2. V dropped 4 bases and J dropped 4; count of bases not matched to a gene: 20. This CDR3 is built from 19 residues. CDR1 is MGHRA, CDR2 YSYEKL, per germline. The CDR3 spells CASSLTPPTGREDADTQYF. CDR3 in DNA: TGCGCCAGCAGCCTGACCCCCCCCACGGGGAGGGAGGACGCAGATACGCAGTATTTT.

The chain carries TRBV6-4 and TRBJ2-5, with 10 bases fitting TRBD2. V was pared by 6 bases and J by 5 bases, with 6 bases of the junction left unmatched. Germline CDR1 reads MRHNA; CDR2 reads SNTAGT. The CDR3 loop spans 14 amino acids. CDR3 sequence (DNA): TGTGCCAGCAGCCCTAGCGGGAGTGAGGAGACCCAGTACTTC. Translating it yields CASSPSGSEETQYF.

The V and J genes are TRBV10-2 and TRBJ2-7, with 10 positions matching TRBD2. V dropped 5 bases and J dropped 3; count of bases not matched to a gene: 1. The CDR3 spans 13 residues. Germline values: CDR1 WSHSY, CDR2 SAAADI. CDR3 DNA: TGCGCCAGCAGTTTAGCGGGGGGCTACGAGCAGTACTTC. Its translation: CASSLAGGYEQYF.

This clone was detected only once. The V gene is TRBV9, the J gene TRBJ2-3, with TRBD2 matching over 9 bases. The CDR3 has 20 residues. V was clipped by 3 bases and J by 4 bases; unmatched bases: 21. Looked up from germline, CDR1 is SGDLS and CDR2 is YYNGEE. The CDR3 coding sequence is TGTGCCAGCAGCGCTAGCCGCTCTGCTAGCGGGGCCGAAGTCGCAGATACGCAGTATTTT. Translating gives CASSASRSASGAEVADTQYF.

The V and J genes are TRBV6-6 and TRBJ2-1; D is perhaps TRBD2 (5 bases). The CDR3 loop spans 15 amino acids. With 2 bases removed from V and 6 bases from J, the gap between germline ends came to 14 bases. Germline CDR1 reads MNHNY; CDR2 reads SVGAGI (reference sequence). The CDR3 DNA sequence: TGTGCCAGCAGTTACACTAGTCCAGCGACCAATGAGCAGTTCTTC. It yields the protein CASSYTSPATNEQFF.

This clone was detected only once. V usage is TRBV6-5 and J usage is TRBJ2-3; TRBD1 agrees at 9 bases. CDR3 length equals 15 residues. The junction had 7 bases not matched to a gene; V was cut back by 7 bases and J by 2 bases. Germline V gives CDR1 MNHEY, CDR2 SVGAGI. The CDR3 reads CASTHRGRNTDTQYF. The CDR3 DNA reads TGTGCCAGCACCCACAGGGGGCGAAACACAGATACGCAGTATTTT.

The rearrangement joins TRBV7-3 to TRBJ2-1; TRBD2 matches at 7 bases. In germline, CDR1 is SGHTA, CDR2 FQGTGA. The CDR3 runs 12 residues. V was clipped by 5 bases and J by 9 bases; unmatched bases: 4. The CDR3 here is CASSILAGEQFF. The CDR3 DNA follows: TGTGCCAGCAGCATCTTAGCGGGTGAGCAGTTCTTC.

The rearrangement uses TRBV10-3 and TRBJ2-7, with 13 positions matching TRBD2. This CDR3 region has 13 residues. V trimming: 11 bases; J trimming: 7 bases; junction bases outside the gene matches: 8. In germline, CDR1 is ENHRY, CDR2 SYGVKD. The CDR3 region is CASQGLAGWEQYF. DNA for the CDR3: TGTGCCTCCCAGGGACTAGCGGGGTGGGAGCAGTACTTC.

The CDR3 is CASSTGPYSGNTIYF. As DNA, the CDR3 is TGTGCCAGCAGTACAGGGCCTTACTCTGGAAACACCATATATTTT. V gene TRBV27 combines with J gene TRBJ1-3; a possible D gene is TRBD1 (6 bases). The V and J ends lost 5 bases and 0 bases respectively, with 11 bases between them. The CDR3 is 15 amino acids. The V gene's germline CDR1 is MNHEY and CDR2 SMNVEV (reference sequence).

This chain connects TRBV12-3 or TRBV12-4 to TRBJ2-7; TRBD2 is a possible D gene (5 bases). V dropped 2 bases and J dropped 4 bases, with 9 bases sitting between them. The CDR3 has 13 amino acids. This chain's CDR3 is CASSLLAGYEQYF. The CDR3, as DNA: TGTGCCAGCAGTTTACTAGCTGGATACGAGCAGTACTTC.

The chain links TRBV7-9 to TRBJ2-7; 7 positions agree with TRBD1. Looked up from germline, CDR1 is SEHNR and CDR2 is FQNEAQ (reference sequence). Trimming removed 5 bases from V and 2 bases from J; junction bases left unmatched: 18. This CDR3 comprises 18 residues. The CDR3 is CASSPQRPGQRYAYEQYF. CDR3 nucleotides: TGTGCCAGCAGCCCGCAGCGGCCGGGACAGCGCTACGCCTACGAGCAGTACTTC.

This chain connects TRBV5-4 to TRBJ2-5; D is possibly TRBD2 (6 bases). The CDR3 length is 12 residues. The ends were cut back, 7 bases at V and 1 base at J, with 8 bases in the middle. The V gene's germline CDR1 is SGHNT and CDR2 YYREEE (reference sequence). The CDR3 nucleotides read TGTGCCAGCGGCGGGACCCAAGAGACCCAGTACTTC. Translated, it gives CASGGTQETQYF.

V gene TRBV6-6 combines with J gene TRBJ1-6, with D possibly TRBD1 on 6 matching bases. The germline V gene has CDR1 MNHNY and CDR2 SVGAGI (reference sequence). CDR3 length: 16 residues. Trimming pared 5 bases from V and 9 bases from J, leaving 20 bases between. This chain's CDR3 is CASSTSQVGAGSPLHF. Written as DNA, the CDR3 is TGTGCCAGCAGTACCTCCCAGGTGGGGGCAGGTTCACCCCTCCACTTT.